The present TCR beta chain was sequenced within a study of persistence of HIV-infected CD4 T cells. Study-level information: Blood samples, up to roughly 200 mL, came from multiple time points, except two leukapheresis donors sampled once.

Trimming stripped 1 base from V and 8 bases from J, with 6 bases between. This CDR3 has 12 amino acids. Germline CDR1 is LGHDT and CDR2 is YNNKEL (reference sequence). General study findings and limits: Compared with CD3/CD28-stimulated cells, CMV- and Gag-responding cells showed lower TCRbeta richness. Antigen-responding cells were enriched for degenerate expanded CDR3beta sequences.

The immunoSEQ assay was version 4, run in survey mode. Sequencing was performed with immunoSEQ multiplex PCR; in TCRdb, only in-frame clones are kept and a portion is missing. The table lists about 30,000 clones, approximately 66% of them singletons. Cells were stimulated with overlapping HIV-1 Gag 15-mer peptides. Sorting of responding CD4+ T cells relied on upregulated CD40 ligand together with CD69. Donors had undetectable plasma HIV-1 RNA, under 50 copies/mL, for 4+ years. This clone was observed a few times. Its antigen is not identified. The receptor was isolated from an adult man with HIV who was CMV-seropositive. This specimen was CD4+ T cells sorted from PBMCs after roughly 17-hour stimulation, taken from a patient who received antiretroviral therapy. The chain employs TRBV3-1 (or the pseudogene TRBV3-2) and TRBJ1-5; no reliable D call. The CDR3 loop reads CASSQGMEPQHF. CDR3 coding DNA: TGTGCCAGCAGCCAAGGCATGGAGCCCCAGCATTTT.